These T cell receptor beta chains were read from a single sample in a study of blood T cell repertoires in COVID-19. The repertoire was sequenced with immunoSEQ multiplex PCR; TCRdb's copy has only in-frame clones and lacks some. The table includes 150,000 to 250,000 clones, roughly four fifths detected once. Sequencing was performed on PBMCs or T cells enriched from blood (not recorded which). These receptors were obtained from a middle-aged man who had recovered from COVID-19. The CDR3 runs from the conserved cysteine through the conserved F or W. A D gene is named only where the DNA matches it firmly. A row's size may be missing; if present it is once, few, many or a size class.

V gene: TRBV2
clone size: NA
J gene: TRBJ2-3
D gene: NA
CDR3 DNA: TGTGCCAGCGGCAATACACCGTTCACAGATACGCAGTATTTT
CDR3 protein: CASGNTPFTDTQYF

V gene: TRBV7-3
clone size: NA
J gene: TRBJ2-7
D gene: NA
CDR3 DNA: TGTGCCAGCAGCCTAACCCCCCGAGACGAGCAGTACTTC
CDR3 protein: CASSLTPRDEQYF

V gene: TRBV29-1
clone size: NA
J gene: TRBJ2-7
D gene: TRBD2
CDR3 DNA: TGCAGCGTTGAATTAGGACTAGCGGGAGTCGCTTCCTACGAGCAGTACTTC
CDR3 protein: CSVELGLAGVASYEQYF

V gene: TRBV27
clone size: NA
J gene: TRBJ2-4
D gene: TRBD2
CDR3 DNA: TGTGCCAGCAGTTTTACATGGGAGGGAGACATTCAGTACTTC
CDR3 protein: CASSFTWEGDIQYF

V gene: TRBV7-9
clone size: once
J gene: TRBJ2-7
D gene: TRBD1
CDR3 DNA: TGTGCCAGCAGCTTAGGGGGACAGGGAAGGGGCTACGAGCAGTACTTC
CDR3 protein: CASSLGGQGRGYEQYF

V gene: TRBV29-1
clone size: NA
J gene: TRBJ2-1
D gene: NA
CDR3 DNA: TGCAGCGTTCTCCCCGGGAGCTCCTACAATGAGCAGTTCTTC
CDR3 protein: CSVLPGSSYNEQFF

V gene: TRBV6-2/TRBV6-3
clone size: NA
J gene: TRBJ1-1
D gene: NA
CDR3 DNA: TGTGCCAGCAGTACCCTTCAGCGGTTAACTGAAGCTTTCTTT
CDR3 protein: CASSTLQRLTEAFF

V gene: TRBV3-1/TRBV3-2
clone size: NA
J gene: TRBJ2-7
D gene: TRBD2
CDR3 DNA: TGTGCCAGCAGCCGGAGTAGCGGGGGCTCCTACGAGCAGTACTTC
CDR3 protein: CASSRSSGGSYEQYF

V gene: TRBV12-3/TRBV12-4
clone size: NA
J gene: TRBJ2-5
D gene: NA
CDR3 DNA: TGTGCCAGCTCTCGGCGGGTGGAGACCCAGTACTTC
CDR3 protein: CASSRRVETQYF

V gene: TRBV5-1
clone size: NA
J gene: TRBJ1-4
D gene: NA
CDR3 DNA: TGCGCCAGCAGCTTGGGAACAGTTCGGGAAAAACTGTTTTTT
CDR3 protein: CASSLGTVREKLFF

V gene: TRBV19
clone size: NA
J gene: TRBJ2-1
D gene: TRBD2
CDR3 DNA: TGTGCCAGTAGTCATATAGCGGGAGCTAAGTATAATGAGCAGTTCTTC
CDR3 protein: CASSHIAGAKYNEQFF

V gene: TRBV5-5
clone size: NA
J gene: TRBJ1-2
D gene: NA
CDR3 DNA: TGTGCCAGCAGCTTGGTGGCGGGGGGAAGATATGGCTACACCTTC
CDR3 protein: CASSLVAGGRYGYTF

V gene: TRBV11-2
clone size: NA
J gene: TRBJ2-1
D gene: TRBD2
CDR3 DNA: TGTGCCAGCAGCTCGGGACTAGCGGGAGGAATTCGGAACAATGAGCAGTTCTTC
CDR3 protein: CASSSGLAGGIRNNEQFF

V gene: TRBV7-2
clone size: NA
J gene: TRBJ2-3
D gene: TRBD2
CDR3 DNA: TGTGCCAGCAGCTTGGGACTAGCGGATACGCAGTATTTT
CDR3 protein: CASSLGLADTQYF

V gene: TRBV3-1/TRBV3-2
clone size: few
J gene: TRBJ1-2
D gene: NA
CDR3 DNA: TGTGCCAGCAGCAGGGAGAGCTATGGCTACACCTTC
CDR3 protein: CASSRESYGYTF

V gene: TRBV7-3
clone size: NA
J gene: TRBJ2-5
D gene: TRBD1
CDR3 DNA: TGTGCCAGCAGCCAGGGGGCTCAAGAGACCCAGTACTTC
CDR3 protein: CASSQGAQETQYF

V gene: TRBV9
clone size: NA
J gene: TRBJ1-4
D gene: TRBD1
CDR3 DNA: TGTGCCAGCAGCATTGGGGACAGCCCTAATGAAAAACTGTTTTTT
CDR3 protein: CASSIGDSPNEKLFF

V gene: TRBV5-1
clone size: NA
J gene: TRBJ2-2
D gene: NA
CDR3 DNA: TGCGCCAGCAGCGCGACAGACACCGGGGAGCTGTTTTTT
CDR3 protein: CASSATDTGELFF

V gene: TRBV28
clone size: NA
J gene: TRBJ1-5
D gene: NA
CDR3 DNA: TGTGCCAGCAGTTTGGAGCAGACCAGCAATCAGCCCCAGCATTTT
CDR3 protein: CASSLEQTSNQPQHF

V gene: TRBV20-1
clone size: NA
J gene: TRBJ1-1
D gene: TRBD1
CDR3 DNA: TGCAGTGCTAGTGATGTAGGACAGGGGTTCACTGAAGCTTTCTTT
CDR3 protein: CSASDVGQGFTEAFF

V gene: TRBV6-5
clone size: NA
J gene: TRBJ2-3
D gene: NA
CDR3 DNA: TGTGCCAGCAGTTACTCGGGCAGTTTTCGCACAGATACGCAGTATTTT
CDR3 protein: CASSYSGSFRTDTQYF

V gene: TRBV29-1
clone size: NA
J gene: TRBJ2-1
D gene: NA
CDR3 DNA: TGCAGCGTGGAACGGGGAACCTTTACCGATGAGCAGTTCTTC
CDR3 protein: CSVERGTFTDEQFF

V gene: TRBV7-2
clone size: NA
J gene: TRBJ1-2
D gene: TRBD1
CDR3 DNA: TGTGCCAGCAGCTTAGACAGGGGAGGCGGCTACACCTTC
CDR3 protein: CASSLDRGGGYTF

V gene: TRBV29-1
clone size: NA
J gene: TRBJ2-3
D gene: NA
CDR3 DNA: TGCAGCGGAGGAGGGCACGGCGGGACCGATACGCAGTATTTT
CDR3 protein: CSGGGHGGTDTQYF

V gene: TRBV4-3
clone size: NA
J gene: TRBJ1-4
D gene: NA
CDR3 DNA: TGCGCCAGCAGCCCCGGCTTTGGGGGGGCTAATGAAAAACTGTTTTTT
CDR3 protein: CASSPGFGGANEKLFF

V gene: TRBV19
clone size: NA
J gene: TRBJ1-1
D gene: NA
CDR3 DNA: TGTGCCAGTAGTAATCTTCCGGGGGAGGGGCCTGAAGCTTTCTTT
CDR3 protein: CASSNLPGEGPEAFF

V gene: TRBV7-2
clone size: NA
J gene: TRBJ1-1
D gene: NA
CDR3 DNA: TGTGCCAGCAGCTTAGTTAAAGACGGGGGGACTGAAGCTTTCTTT
CDR3 protein: CASSLVKDGGTEAFF

V gene: TRBV5-1
clone size: NA
J gene: TRBJ1-3
D gene: NA
CDR3 DNA: TGCGCCAGCAGCCCCCCGGGAGGAAACACCATATATTTT
CDR3 protein: CASSPPGGNTIYF

V gene: TRBV7-9
clone size: NA
J gene: TRBJ2-1
D gene: NA
CDR3 DNA: TGTGCCACCCCCCCCCGGGAAATAGGGTACAATGAGCAGTTCTTC
CDR3 protein: CATPPREIGYNEQFF

V gene: TRBV10-3
clone size: once
J gene: TRBJ1-1
D gene: TRBD1
CDR3 DNA: TGTGCCATCAGTGAGGGGACAGCCTTAAACACTGAAGCTTTCTTT
CDR3 protein: CAISEGTALNTEAFF

V gene: TRBV19
clone size: NA
J gene: TRBJ2-2
D gene: NA
CDR3 DNA: TGTGCCAGTAGTGCGGACAGAGCCGGGGAGCTGTTTTTT
CDR3 protein: CASSADRAGELFF

V gene: TRBV4-2
clone size: NA
J gene: TRBJ2-1
D gene: TRBD2
CDR3 DNA: TGTGCCAGCAGCCAGATTAGCGGGAGTTACAATGAGCAGTTCTTC
CDR3 protein: CASSQISGSYNEQFF

V gene: TRBV3-1/TRBV3-2
clone size: NA
J gene: TRBJ1-1
D gene: TRBD1
CDR3 DNA: TGTGCCAGCAGCCGGTGGACAGGGGAGTCTGAAGCTTTCTTT
CDR3 protein: CASSRWTGESEAFF

V gene: TRBV24-1
clone size: NA
J gene: TRBJ1-2
D gene: TRBD1
CDR3 DNA: TGTGCCACCAGTGATTTGGGACAGGGGGCGGAGGGCTACACCTTC
CDR3 protein: CATSDLGQGAEGYTF

V gene: TRBV5-5
clone size: NA
J gene: TRBJ1-2
D gene: NA
CDR3 DNA: TGTGCCAGCAGCTTCAGGGGAGGGGGGATCGAATCAGCTAACTATGGCTACACCTTC
CDR3 protein: CASSFRGGGIESANYGYTF

V gene: TRBV2
clone size: NA
J gene: TRBJ2-3
D gene: NA
CDR3 DNA: TGTGCCAGCAGCATCACAGATACGCAGTATTTT
CDR3 protein: CASSITDTQYF

V gene: TRBV28
clone size: NA
J gene: TRBJ2-7
D gene: TRBD2
CDR3 DNA: TGTGCCAGCACGACTAGCGGGATCGAGGACGAGCAGTACTTC
CDR3 protein: CASTTSGIEDEQYF

V gene: TRBV10-1
clone size: NA
J gene: TRBJ2-3
D gene: NA
CDR3 DNA: TGCGCCAGCAGTGCCGGGGGGCGGCCCACAGATACGCAGTATTTT
CDR3 protein: CASSAGGRPTDTQYF

V gene: TRBV18
clone size: once
J gene: TRBJ1-5
D gene: TRBD1
CDR3 DNA: TGTGCCAGCTCACCACCTCAGGGGGGAGATCAGCCCCAGCATTTT
CDR3 protein: CASSPPQGGDQPQHF

V gene: TRBV4-2
clone size: NA
J gene: TRBJ2-4
D gene: TRBD1
CDR3 DNA: TGTGCCAGCAGCCAAGAAAGGGGACAGGGAACCAACCCTGACATTCAGTACTTC
CDR3 protein: CASSQERGQGTNPDIQYF

V gene: TRBV7-9
clone size: NA
J gene: TRBJ1-4
D gene: NA
CDR3 DNA: TGTGCCAGCAGCTTAAGCCAAGGCGGCCCTAATGAAAAACTGTTTTTT
CDR3 protein: CASSLSQGGPNEKLFF

V gene: TRBV30
clone size: NA
J gene: TRBJ1-1
D gene: NA
CDR3 DNA: TGTGCCTGGAGTGCGGGACTGGACGCTTTCTTT
CDR3 protein: CAWSAGLDAFF

V gene: TRBV6-5
clone size: few
J gene: TRBJ2-1
D gene: NA
CDR3 DNA: TGTGCCAGCACCAGGGGCCGGGGTTGGGATGAGCAGTTCTTC
CDR3 protein: CASTRGRGWDEQFF

V gene: TRBV27
clone size: NA
J gene: TRBJ1-4
D gene: NA
CDR3 DNA: TGTGCCAGCAGTTCCTACAGGGATGAGGAAAAACTGTTTTTT
CDR3 protein: CASSSYRDEEKLFF

V gene: TRBV2
clone size: NA
J gene: TRBJ1-2
D gene: TRBD1
CDR3 DNA: TGTGCCAGCATGGGGACAGGGAGTGGCTACACCTTC
CDR3 protein: CASMGTGSGYTF

V gene: TRBV20-1
clone size: NA
J gene: TRBJ2-3
D gene: NA
CDR3 DNA: TGCAGTGCTAGTCCCGGGAACGCAGATACGCAGTATTTT
CDR3 protein: CSASPGNADTQYF

V gene: TRBV5-4
clone size: NA
J gene: TRBJ2-2
D gene: NA
CDR3 DNA: TGTGCCAGCAGCGGAAAGACAGCAACCGGGGAGCTGTTTTTT
CDR3 protein: CASSGKTATGELFF

V gene: TRBV9
clone size: NA
J gene: TRBJ2-1
D gene: TRBD2
CDR3 DNA: TGTGCCAGCAGCCCGGGACTAGCGGGACCCCAAGGTGAGCAGTTCTTC
CDR3 protein: CASSPGLAGPQGEQFF

V gene: TRBV28
clone size: NA
J gene: TRBJ2-7
D gene: NA
CDR3 DNA: TGTGCCAGCAGTTTATTGGGAGCTCAGGGGTCATACGAGCAGTACTTC
CDR3 protein: CASSLLGAQGSYEQYF

V gene: TRBV7-6
clone size: NA
J gene: TRBJ1-4
D gene: NA
CDR3 DNA: TGTGCCAGCAGCTTCAGCCGGGAGGGCGAAAAACTGTTTTTT
CDR3 protein: CASSFSREGEKLFF

V gene: TRBV28
clone size: NA
J gene: TRBJ1-4
D gene: NA
CDR3 DNA: TGTGCCAGCAGTTTAGCAGGGAAGGAAAAACTGTTTTTT
CDR3 protein: CASSLAGKEKLFF

V gene: TRBV12-3/TRBV12-4
clone size: NA
J gene: TRBJ1-2
D gene: NA
CDR3 DNA: TGTGCCAGCTTAGATATGGAGAGAGGCTACACCTTC
CDR3 protein: CASLDMERGYTF

V gene: TRBV5-4
clone size: NA
J gene: TRBJ2-7
D gene: TRBD1
CDR3 DNA: TGTGCCAGCAGCCGGACAGGGGGGAACTACGAGCAGTACTTC
CDR3 protein: CASSRTGGNYEQYF

V gene: TRBV28
clone size: NA
J gene: TRBJ2-1
D gene: TRBD2
CDR3 DNA: TGTGCCAGCAGTACCGACCCTCTAGCGGCCTTAGCCTACAATGAGCAGTTCTTC
CDR3 protein: CASSTDPLAALAYNEQFF